This TCR beta chain comes out of a study of blood T cells in healthy people across ages. Primers used in a second PCR of roughly 7 to 12 cycles were a sample-barcoded 5' primer and a J-beta primer mix. MiXCR was run by TCRdb on the 5' RACE reads, yielding one entry per CDR3 protein. The sample has hundreds of thousands of distinct CDR3 sequences, about 53% seen once. Total RNA amounts of at least 5.5 micrograms were extracted per sample. This CDR3 is built from 17 residues. Germline CDR1 and CDR2: LNHNV and YYDKDF (reference sequence). Trimming took 0 bases from V and 1 from J, leaving 15 bases between them.

The receptor was isolated from a man in his 60s in good health. The V gene is TRBV15, the J gene TRBJ2-5; D may be TRBD2 (6 bases). Input material: blood. The CDR3 loop is CATSRDPAAGSQETQYF. As DNA, the CDR3 is TGTGCCACCAGCAGAGATCCGGCGGCGGGGTCCCAAGAGACCCAGTACTTC. Based on the CDR3 plus reference TRBV15 and TRBJ2-5, the full variable domain is DAMVIQNPRYQVTQFGKPVTLSCSQTLNHNVMYWYQQKSSQAPKLLFHYYDKDFNNEADTPDNFQSRRPNTSFCFLDIRSPGLGDTAMYLCATSRDPAAGSQETQYFGPGTRLLVL.